This T cell receptor (beta chain) was sequenced in a study of neurological immune-mediated disorders. The output of every sequencing run exceeded 170 million TCR-beta sequences, derived from 15-18 subjects. TCRdb recomputed calls from the 5' RACE reads with MiXCR, one row per CDR3 protein. The sample holds 120,000 or so distinct CDR3 sequences, roughly 3.4% seen once. The receptor's source is a woman aged 30 to 39 with multiple sclerosis. The sequencing input was PBMCs.

The CDR3 DNA follows: TGTGCCAGCAGCGAGACAGGAGTAGAAGCTTTCTTT. This sequence encodes CASSETGVEAFF. The rearrangement uses TRBV11-2 and TRBJ1-1, with D perhaps TRBD1 (6 bases). Germline CDR1 reads SGHAT; CDR2 reads FQNNGV. The V end lost 5 bases, the J end lost 8 bases, and 12 bases lay between the germline ends. The CDR3 totals 12 residues.